The 20 T cell receptor beta chains below were found in one sample sequenced in a study of T cells after yellow fever vaccination. Each CDR3 protein gets one entry after TCRdb re-called the 5' RACE reads with MiXCR. There are approximately 160,000 distinct CDR3 sequences in the sample; approximately 9.9% occur only once, and about a third lies in the top ten. Sequencing used CD8+ T cells sorted from PBMCs, obtained 45 days after the yellow fever booster vaccination. These receptors came from a young man who received the YFV17D yellow fever vaccine.

In this sample, this clonotype turned up a few times. The rearrangement uses TRBV7-9 and TRBJ2-3; TRBD1 aligns across 10 bases. The CDR3 totals 18 residues. The germline V gene has CDR1 SEHNR and CDR2 FQNEAQ (reference sequence). Trimming at V came to 5 bases and at J to 1 base, leaving 12 bases not matched to a gene. CDR3 sequence: CASSVYTGTGAGTDTQYF. The CDR3 DNA follows: TGTGCCAGCAGCGTATACACCGGGACAGGGGCCGGCACAGATACGCAGTATTTT.

This clonotype has ten or more counts. This chain links TRBV6-5 with TRBJ1-2, with 7 bases fitting TRBD1. J lost 2 bases, V lost 4 bases, and 1 base had no gene match. The CDR3 has 13 amino acids. Germline CDR1 reads MNHEY; CDR2 reads SVGAGI. CDR3 region: CASSSTGNYGYTF. CDR3 coding DNA: TGTGCCAGCAGTTCGACAGGGAACTATGGCTACACCTTC.

This clonotype was detected many times. This chain links TRBV4-3 with TRBJ2-1, with D possibly matching TRBD1 (5 bases). Per the germline V gene, CDR1 is LGHNA and CDR2 is YSLEER. With 0 bases removed from V and 7 bases from J, the gap between germline ends came to 10 bases. The CDR3 extends over 14 amino acids. The CDR3 DNA follows: TGCGCCAGCAGCCAAGATGCAGGGTGGAATGAGCAGTTCTTC. It yields the protein CASSQDAGWNEQFF.

V and J are TRBV27 and TRBJ1-2; D call uncertain. The CDR3 totals 15 residues. V dropped 5 bases and J dropped 4 bases, with 17 bases sitting between them. Germline V gives CDR1 MNHEY, CDR2 SMNVEV (reference sequence). The CDR3 bases are TGTGCCAGCAGTCTAGGCGGAGGTTTCGGCTATGGCTACACCTTC. It encodes CASSLGGGFGYGYTF.

The chain combines TRBV6-1 with TRBJ2-1, with unresolved D. The germline CDR1 and CDR2 sequences are MNHNS and SASEGT. The length of the CDR3 is 15 residues. V was pared by 5 bases and J by 0 bases, with 11 bases between. The CDR3 DNA reads as TGTGCCAGCAGTAGCGACTGGAGCTCCTACAATGAGCAGTTCTTC. As protein: CASSSDWSSYNEQFF.

There are a few counts of this clonotype. Here the CDR3 DNA reads TGTGCCAGCAGCTACCGGTACAAGTCCTACGAGCAGTACGTC. It is translated as CASSYRYKSYEQYV. The V call is TRBV13, the J call TRBJ2-7, with D unresolved. The V gene lost 4 bases and the J gene lost 1 base, with 11 bases spanning the gap. Germline CDR1 and CDR2: PRHDT and FYEKMQ (reference sequence). This CDR3 has 14 amino acids.

The CDR3 DNA reads as TGTGCCAGCAGCTCCGGCGGATGGGACAGCGAAAGAGGAATTACAGGCAGTCTTAGTGAAAAACTGTTTTTT. This translates into CASSSGGWDSERGITGSLSEKLFF. V gene TRBV7-9 combines with J gene TRBJ1-4, with 7 bases identical to TRBD1. The germline gives CDR1 SEHNR, CDR2 FQNEAQ (reference sequence). The CDR3 loop spans 24 amino acids. After removal of 4 bases from V and 7 bases from J, the junction contained 36 bases not matched to a gene.

This clonotype has more than one count but fewer than ten. The rearrangement links TRBV4-2 to TRBJ1-1, with unresolved D. Germline CDR1 reads LGHNA; CDR2 reads YNFKEQ. The CDR3 loop spans 13 amino acids. The V end was cut by 4 bases, the J end by 1 base, with 7 bases between. The chain's CDR3 is CASSRTENTEAFF. CDR3 sequence (DNA): TGTGCCAGCAGCCGTACAGAGAACACTGAAGCTTTCTTT.

Only a few counts were recorded for this clonotype. V is TRBV12-3 or TRBV12-4 and J is TRBJ1-4, with D unresolved. The germline V and J ends were trimmed by 6 bases and 7 bases, with 9 bases remaining between them. The CDR3 sequence is 12 residues long. The CDR3 DNA reads as TGTGCCAGCAGCCCCGACCTTGAAAAACTGTTTTTT. It translates to CASSPDLEKLFF.

This clonotype has only a few counts. V gene TRBV6-2 or TRBV6-3 combines with J gene TRBJ1-1; D possibly corresponds to TRBD1 (5 bases). Germline lookup yields CDR1 MNHEY and CDR2 SVGEGT. This CDR3 spans 12 amino acids. The ends were cut back, 6 bases at V and 11 bases at J, with 16 bases in the middle. The CDR3 sequence is CASSRQTIRAFF. The DNA for the CDR3 is TGTGCCAGCAGCAGACAGACCATCAGGGCTTTCTTT.

The sample holds a few counts of this clonotype. V gene TRBV7-2 combines with J gene TRBJ1-5; D gene ambiguous. CDR1 and CDR2 (germline): SGHTA, FQGNSA. This CDR3 is 15 amino acids long. Trimming pared 5 bases from V and 0 bases from J, leaving 11 bases between. For the CDR3, the DNA is TGTGCCAGCAGCCCCAGCAAGTATAGCAATCAGCCCCAGCATTTT. This sequence encodes CASSPSKYSNQPQHF.

Remarks on this clonotype: A junction boundary mismatches the germline segment, possibly from a read error. The CDR3 nucleotides are TGTGCCACCTGTGATGTGGACAGGGCCGCCGACAATGAGCAGTTCTTC. This codes for CATCDVDRAADNEQFF. The chain links TRBV24-1 to TRBJ2-1, with 8 bases matching TRBD1. The length of the CDR3 is 16 residues. Germline V lookup: CDR1 KGHDR, CDR2 SFDVKD.

This clonotype was counted ten times or more. The chain carries TRBV7-2 and TRBJ2-1; D is uncertain. Germline values: CDR1 SGHTA, CDR2 FQGNSA. With 5 bases removed from V and 2 bases from J, the gap between germline ends came to 13 bases. The CDR3 runs 15 residues. The CDR3 is CASSRLAEAYNEQFF. CDR3 bases: TGTGCCAGCAGCCGTCTGGCGGAAGCCTACAATGAGCAGTTCTTC.

This sequence joins TRBV29-1 and TRBJ2-1, with D unresolved. Per germline, CDR1 SQVTM and CDR2 ANQGSEA. Trimming removed 6 bases from V and 10 bases from J, with 10 bases in between. The CDR3 loop spans 10 amino acids. The DNA for the CDR3 is TGCAGCGTCCCGTTCGGGGAGCAGTTCTTC. Translated: CSVPFGEQFF.

This clonotype showed up just a few times. The gene calls are TRBV27 and TRBJ2-7; D perhaps matches TRBD1 (6 bases). Germline CDR1 is MNHEY and CDR2 is SMNVEV (reference sequence). Trimming removed 7 bases from V and 4 bases from J, with 17 bases in between. The CDR3 length is 14 residues. CDR3 region: CASKYSTGSYEQYV. CDR3 nucleotides: TGTGCCAGCAAATACAGCACAGGGTCGTACGAGCAGTACGTC.

This clonotype was seen only a few times. The rearrangement uses TRBV7-9 and TRBJ2-2; perhaps TRBD1 as D (5 bases). The CDR3 has 14 residues. The V end was cut by 4 bases, the J end by 5 bases, with 11 bases between. CDR1 is SEHNR and CDR2 is FQNEAQ in the germline V gene (reference sequence). CDR3 residues: CASSSGHLTGELFF. The CDR3 bases are TGTGCCAGCAGCTCTGGACACCTAACCGGGGAGCTGTTTTTT.

The V and J genes are TRBV15 and TRBJ2-5, with D tentatively TRBD2 (5 bases). Between the trimmed V and J ends, which lost 0 bases and 5 bases, there was a span of 7 bases. The CDR3 runs 13 residues. From germline, CDR1 is LNHNV and CDR2 YYDKDF (reference sequence). Here the CDR3 reads CATSRDWRETQYF. The DNA for the CDR3 is TGTGCCACCAGCAGAGATTGGAGGGAGACCCAGTACTTC.

The rearrangement joins TRBV27 to TRBJ2-1; D uncertain. With 7 bases removed from V and 12 bases from J, the gap between germline ends came to 19 bases. Germline V CDR1 and CDR2: MNHEY, SMNVEV (reference sequence). There are 13 residues in the CDR3. The CDR3 spells CASKGSLGSWQFF. The CDR3 region has the DNA TGTGCCAGCAAAGGTAGCTTGGGGTCTTGGCAGTTCTTC.

This clonotype appeared a few times. This chain uses TRBV6-5 with TRBJ1-1; no clear D. This CDR3 is 15 amino acids long. V was pared by 0 bases and J by 0 bases, with 8 bases between. Per germline, CDR1 MNHEY and CDR2 SVGAGI. The CDR3 sequence: CASSYSVGLNTEAFF. The DNA for the CDR3 is TGTGCCAGCAGTTACTCGGTCGGGTTGAACACTGAAGCTTTCTTT.

This clonotype was seen a handful of times. The chain has TRBV12-3 or TRBV12-4 and TRBJ2-2; D unresolved. The ends were cut back, 6 bases at V and 3 bases at J, with 11 bases in the middle. The CDR3 is made up of 14 amino acids. The CDR3 is CASRGRLDTGELFF. The CDR3 DNA is TGTGCCAGCAGGGGTCGACTGGACACCGGGGAGCTGTTTTTT.